The sample holds a few counts of the clone carrying this T cell receptor (beta chain). Its antigen remains unknown. This sample was included in a study of blood T cells in healthy people across ages. Study-wide findings and caveats: Any conclusive comparison of naive versus antigen-experienced cells was prevented by using unsorted PBMCs. For the donors, CMV status was unknown and possibly confounded expanded clonotype changes.

Per sample, a minimum of 7 million PBMCs were isolated. The CDR3 extends over 15 amino acids. Germline V CDR1 and CDR2: SGDLS, YYNGEE. V trimming: 4 bases; J trimming: 4 bases; junction bases outside the gene matches: 7. Primed by a sample-barcoded 5' primer and a J-beta primer mix, a second PCR proceeded for roughly 6 to 12 cycles. TCRdb reanalysed the 5' RACE reads using MiXCR and keeps one entry per CDR3 protein. The sample lists 1.5 million to 2 million distinct CDR3 sequences; around 48% were seen once. The source material was blood. This receptor was obtained from a woman aged 40 to 55 in good health. The chain is built from TRBV9 and TRBJ2-2; 7 positions match TRBD2. The CDR3 DNA reads TGTGCCAGCAGCACTCATCGACTAGCCACCGGGGAGCTGTTTTTT. It translates to CASSTHRLATGELFF.